This entry describes one T cell receptor (beta chain). This PCR relied on a set of 60 Vbeta primers and 13 Jbeta primers. The repertoire was sequenced with immunoSEQ multiplex PCR; TCRdb's copy has only in-frame clones and lacks some. The profile shows fewer than 130,000 clones, roughly 71% of them singletons. The CDR3 runs to 15 residues. CDR1 and CDR2 (germline): SGHTA, FQGNSA. Trimming took 5 bases from V and 8 from J, leaving 18 bases between them. The sample is drawn from a study of cytomegalovirus exposure and HLA in healthy donors. The source material was PBMCs. The chain recombines TRBV7-2 with TRBJ1-4; D may be TRBD1 (6 bases). This sequence was found in a man aged 35-49 years in good health and CMV-seropositive. The CDR3 bases are TGTGCCAGCAGCCCTGGACAGTTTCGGGGCGAAAAACTGTTTTTT. The encoded protein is CASSPGQFRGEKLFF.